This entry concerns a single T cell receptor beta chain. CDR1 and CDR2 from the germline V gene are MNHEY and SVGEGT. Trimming took off 0 bases at V and 7 bases at J, with 10 bases between the two ends. The length of the CDR3 is 14 residues. This entry comes from a study of blood T cell repertoires in COVID-19. The wider study: From T cells, B-cell-depleted T cells, or PBMCs came the material, which was cDNA or gDNA.

In the original analysis: Reference gene primer amplification gave nucleated cell count estimates. The data were produced by immunoSEQ multiplex PCR, yet TCRdb's version contains in-frame clones alone and is incomplete. The V and J calls and clone size were taken over from that table, and D and trimming were inferred from the DNA. The table records 150,000 to 200,000 clones, around 80% of them present only once. The V gene is TRBV6-2 or TRBV6-3, the J gene TRBJ1-5; D is perhaps TRBD1 (6 bases). The sequenced material came from peripheral blood. The clonotype originates from a woman over 75 with acute or convalescent COVID-19. The CDR3 sequence is CASSYSGGGQPQHF. In DNA, the CDR3 is TGTGCCAGCAGTTACTCAGGGGGTGGGCAGCCCCAGCATTTT.